The next 23 T cell receptor beta chains were all read from a single sample in a study of blood T cell repertoires in COVID-19. Profiling relied on immunoSEQ multiplex PCR, and the TCRdb table lists in-frame clones only, not all of them. The sample consists of more than 100,000 clones, 81% of them appearing once. The sequencing sample was made of peripheral blood. These receptor sequences come from a woman aged 60 to 75 with active or convalescent COVID-19.

The chain carries TRBV29-1 and TRBJ2-1; 7 bases line up with TRBD2. CDR1 is SQVTM and CDR2 is ANQGSEA in the germline V gene. The CDR3 length is 14 residues. Unmatched junction bases numbered 10, after V lost 4 bases and J lost 7 bases. The CDR3 loop is CSVGWTGEGNEQFF. The CDR3 DNA sequence: TGCAGCGTTGGGTGGACGGGGGAGGGGAATGAGCAGTTCTTC.

The chain links TRBV18 to TRBJ1-6; D perhaps matches TRBD1 (6 bases). Looked up from germline, CDR1 is KGHSH and CDR2 is LQKENI. V was shortened by 0 bases and J by 1 base, with 7 bases between the two germline ends. CDR3 length equals 16 residues. For the CDR3, the DNA is TGTGCCAGCTCACCACCGGGGGCGTCCTATAATTCACCCCTCCACTTT. Amino acids: CASSPPGASYNSPLHF. Complete variable domain (other parts from reference TRBV18 and TRBJ1-6): NAGVMQNPRHLVRRRGQEARLRCSPMKGHSHVYWYRQLPEEGLKFMVYLQKENIIDESGMPKERFSAEFPKEGPSILRIQQVVRGDSAAYFCASSPPGASYNSPLHFGNGTRLTVT.

Comment on this clone: Other nucleotide sequences in the sample specify the same CDR3. The chain recombines TRBV5-1 with TRBJ2-1; TRBD1 is a possible D gene (6 bases). This CDR3 has 14 amino acids. Trimming stripped 4 bases from V and 7 bases from J, with 15 bases between. Looked up from germline, CDR1 is SGHRS and CDR2 is YFSETQ. The CDR3 DNA follows: TGCGCCAGCAGCCTTACAGGGCTCCCGAATGAGCAGTTCTTC. The encoded protein is CASSLTGLPNEQFF.

The chain recombines TRBV28 with TRBJ2-7, with a weak D call TRBD1 (6 bases). The CDR3 length is 15 residues. With 5 bases removed from V and 0 bases from J, the gap between germline ends came to 14 bases. CDR1 is MDHEN, CDR2 SYDVKM, per germline. CDR3 nucleotides: TGTGCCAGCAGTCCCCCGCGGACAGCCTCCTACGAGCAGTACTTC. Protein product: CASSPPRTASYEQYF. Supplemented by reference TRBV28 and TRBJ2-7, the full variable domain reads DVKVTQSSRYLVKRTGEKVFLECVQDMDHENMFWYRQDPGLGLRLIYFSYDVKMKEKGDIPEGYSVSREKKERFSLILESASTNQTSMYLCASSPPRTASYEQYFGPGTRLTVT.

The CDR3 coding sequence is TGTGCCAGTAGACAGGGGATGAATAATGAAAAACTGTTTTTT. Encoded protein: CASRQGMNNEKLFF. V is TRBV19 and J is TRBJ1-4, with 7 bases aligning to TRBD1. J was trimmed by 4 bases and V by 6 bases; bases with no gene match: 5. The germline CDR1 and CDR2 sequences are LNHDA and SQIVND (reference sequence). The CDR3 has 14 residues.

The gene calls are TRBV5-1 and TRBJ1-3; 10 bases match TRBD1. Germline V CDR1 and CDR2: SGHRS, YFSETQ. The CDR3 sequence is 15 residues long. V lost 4 bases to trimming and J lost 3 bases; unmatched junction nucleotides: 4. CDR3 in amino acids: CASSPWTGGGNTIYF. The CDR3 DNA sequence: TGCGCCAGCAGCCCCTGGACAGGGGGTGGAAACACCATATATTTT.

The genes are TRBV19 and TRBJ2-2; 8 nucleotides match TRBD1. The CDR3 totals 17 residues. The germline V gene encodes CDR1 LNHDA and CDR2 SQIVND (reference sequence). The V segment lost 5 bases and the J segment 5 bases; nucleotides outside the gene matches: 13. This chain's CDR3 is CASSSRQGPRGTGELFF. CDR3 DNA: TGTGCCAGTAGTTCCAGACAGGGGCCTAGAGGTACCGGGGAGCTGTTTTTT.

In this sample, this clone turned up once. This chain connects TRBV27 to TRBJ2-1; 8 nucleotides match TRBD2. Germline V gives CDR1 MNHEY, CDR2 SMNVEV (reference sequence). J gave up 2 bases and V 3 bases, and 6 bases lay outside the gene matches. The CDR3 has 16 amino acids. CDR3 nucleotides: TGTGCCAGCAGTTTTTACGGGGGGGCGACCTACAATGAGCAGTTCTTC. Amino acid sequence: CASSFYGGATYNEQFF.

CDR3 nucleotides: TGTGCCAGCAGTTTATTACAGGGATTCGCCGGGGAGCTGTTTTTT. It specifies CASSLLQGFAGELFF. The chain combines TRBV27 with TRBJ2-2; possibly TRBD1 for D (6 bases). V lost 1 base and J 6 bases, leaving 12 bases between the germline ends. Germline V gives CDR1 MNHEY, CDR2 SMNVEV (reference sequence). The CDR3 totals 15 residues.

This rearrangement joins TRBV5-5 to TRBJ1-3; TRBD1 aligns across 10 bases. This CDR3 is 15 amino acids long. The germline gives CDR1 SGHKS, CDR2 YYEKEE (reference sequence). The J segment lost 4 bases and the V segment lost 2 bases, leaving 3 bases of the junction unmatched. CDR3 region: CASSFDRGQGNTIYF. The CDR3 bases are TGTGCCAGCAGCTTTGACAGGGGGCAAGGAAACACCATATATTTT. Using reference TRBV5-5 and TRBJ1-3 for the parts outside the CDR3, the full variable domain is DAGVTQSPTHLIKTRGQQVTLRCSPISGHKSVSWYQQVLGQGPQFIFQYYEKEERGRGNFPDRFSARQFPNYSSELNVNALLLGDSALYLCASSFDRGQGNTIYFGEGSWLTVV.

The V and J genes are TRBV24-1 and TRBJ1-5, with TRBD1 matching over 8 bases. The CDR3 spans 17 residues. Germline V gene lookup returns CDR1 KGHDR and CDR2 SFDVKD. J lost 3 bases, V lost 4 bases, and 10 bases had no gene match. The CDR3 bases are TGTGCCACCAGTGACCCGACGGCGCAGGGGGCCAATCAGCCCCAGCATTTT. Translation: CATSDPTAQGANQPQHF.

The chain carries TRBV28 and TRBJ1-5, with 11 bases identical to TRBD1. Germline values: CDR1 MDHEN, CDR2 SYDVKM. After removal of 2 bases from V and 5 bases from J, the junction contained 2 bases not matched to a gene. The CDR3 runs to 15 residues. The CDR3 nucleotides read TGTGCCAGCAGTTTACGGACAGGGGGCTATCAGCCCCAGCATTTT. Protein sequence: CASSLRTGGYQPQHF.

The rearrangement uses TRBV19 and TRBJ2-7; no reliable D call. This CDR3 spans 13 amino acids. V was shortened by 5 bases and J by 0 bases, with 8 bases between the two germline ends. CDR1 is LNHDA and CDR2 is SQIVND in the germline V gene (reference sequence). The CDR3 spells CASSSVFSYEQYF. Here the CDR3 DNA reads TGTGCCAGTAGTTCGGTCTTCTCCTACGAGCAGTACTTC.

This chain connects TRBV14 to TRBJ1-1; 7 bases fit TRBD1. The CDR3 is made up of 15 amino acids. The ends lost 0 bases at V and 3 bases at J; junction bases unmatched: 4. In germline, CDR1 is SGHDN, CDR2 FVKESK. The CDR3 sequence: CASSQDLGGYTEAFF. CDR3 nucleotide sequence: TGTGCCAGCAGCCAAGATCTAGGGGGCTACACTGAAGCTTTCTTT.

J is TRBJ2-7 and V is TRBV2; 7 bases agree with TRBD2. CDR3 length equals 15 residues. Germline V gives CDR1 SNHLY, CDR2 FYNNEI. Trimming cost V 0 bases and J 7 bases; bases outside gene matches: 9. CDR3 DNA sequence: TGTGCCAGCAGTGAAGCCTGGACTAGGGCGTGGGAGCAGTACTTC. Its translation is CASSEAWTRAWEQYF.

The rearrangement joins TRBV27 to TRBJ2-3; the D is unclear. CDR1 and CDR2 from the germline V gene are MNHEY and SMNVEV (reference sequence). V was clipped by 3 bases and J by 6 bases, with 7 bases between them. The CDR3 has 12 residues. Here the CDR3 reads CASSFGSDTQYF. The CDR3 bases are TGTGCCAGCAGTTTCGGGTCGGATACGCAGTATTTT.

This clone was seen a few times. V and J are TRBV10-3 and TRBJ2-1; 8 positions match TRBD2. CDR3 length: 16 amino acids. Germline loops: CDR1 ENHRY, CDR2 SYGVKD. The ends lost 4 bases at V and 0 bases at J; junction bases unmatched: 5. The CDR3 is CAISGTGTSSYNEQFF. The CDR3 nucleotides are TGTGCCATCAGTGGGACCGGGACTAGCTCCTACAATGAGCAGTTCTTC.

This clone has a single count. V usage is TRBV7-3 and J usage is TRBJ2-2; 11 bases fit TRBD2. The trim removed 4 bases at V and 7 bases at J, leaving 5 bases unmatched. This CDR3 has 15 residues. The germline gives CDR1 SGHTA, CDR2 FQGTGA. Here the CDR3 DNA reads TGTGCCAGCAGCTCCATACTAGCGGGAGTCGGGGAGCTGTTTTTT. Amino acid sequence: CASSSILAGVGELFF.

J is TRBJ1-2 and V is TRBV7-9; D may be TRBD1 (5 bases). This CDR3 comprises 14 residues. The germline CDR1 and CDR2 sequences are SEHNR and FQNEAQ (reference sequence). Between the trimmed V and J ends, which lost 5 bases and 6 bases, there was a span of 16 bases. CDR3 in amino acids: CASSLGGLTNGYTF. In nucleotides, the CDR3 is TGTGCCAGCAGCCTGGGGGGTCTTACGAATGGCTACACCTTC.

This clone was detected only a few times. V gene TRBV5-1 combines with J gene TRBJ2-1; possibly TRBD2 for D (7 bases). Trimming shortened V by 3 bases and J by 4 bases, and 11 bases separated the two germline ends. Germline V lookup: CDR1 SGHRS, CDR2 YFSETQ. This CDR3 is 14 amino acids long. For the CDR3, the DNA is TGCGCCAGCAGCTCTAGGGGGGGATACAATGAGCAGTTCTTC. Amino acids: CASSSRGGYNEQFF.

In its sample, this clone was seen once. The V call is TRBV3-1 (or the pseudogene TRBV3-2), the J call TRBJ2-1, with a possible D match to TRBD1 (5 bases). V lost 4 bases and J lost 4, with 14 bases in between. The CDR3 covers 15 residues. Germline V gene sequence: CDR1 LGHDT, CDR2 YNNKEL (reference sequence). CDR3 nucleotide sequence: TGTGCCAGCAGCCTCGTATCTCAGGGTTACAATGAGCAGTTCTTC. It is translated as CASSLVSQGYNEQFF.

This clone was picked up a small number of times. The chain recombines TRBV6-5 with TRBJ2-1, with D possibly TRBD1 on 5 matching bases. The germline V gene encodes CDR1 MNHEY and CDR2 SVGAGI. This CDR3 comprises 15 residues. V lost 0 bases to trimming and J lost 8 bases, with 14 bases between them. The CDR3 protein is CASSYSQGIKYEQFF. The DNA of the CDR3 is TGTGCCAGCAGTTACTCGCAGGGTATTAAATATGAGCAGTTCTTC.

The chain carries TRBV3-1 (or the pseudogene TRBV3-2) and TRBJ2-3; 14 positions agree with TRBD2. Germline-derived CDR1 and CDR2 are LGHDT and YNNKEL (reference sequence). The CDR3 extends over 16 amino acids. Germline trimming cut 6 bases from V and 4 bases from J; bases unmatched to any gene: 6. CDR3 protein: CASSFWTSGGPDTQYF. Written as DNA, the CDR3 is TGTGCCAGCAGTTTCTGGACTAGCGGGGGGCCAGATACGCAGTATTTT.